This is a list of T cell receptor beta chains from one sample in a study of T cells in Graves' hyperthyroidism and ophthalmopathy. TCRdb reprocessed the multiplex PCR reads with MiXCR, giving one entry per CDR3 protein. Among 250,000 to 400,000 distinct CDR3 sequences listed, roughly 15% were seen once. The sample taken for sequencing was blood. These receptors were collected from a woman aged 40 to 55 with Graves' ophthalmopathy. Each CDR3 is given with its conserved first and last residue. A D gene is named only where the DNA matches it firmly. For some rows the clone size is stated as once, few or many, or as a class when expanded; others skip it.

D | J | V | size | DNA | CDR3
- | TRBJ2-3 | TRBV20-1 | many | TGCAGTGCTAGCGAGGAGGATACGCAGTATTTT | CSASEEDTQYF
TRBD2 | TRBJ2-7 | TRBV7-9 | - | TGTGCCAGCAGCCAACTAGCGGGTAGGAGCTCCTACGAGCAGTACTTC | CASSQLAGRSSYEQYF
TRBD1 | TRBJ1-2 | TRBV6-1 | many | TGTGCCAGCAGTTCCCTGGACAGGGCCTATGGCTACACCTTC | CASSSLDRAYGYTF
TRBD2 | TRBJ2-1 | TRBV12-3/TRBV12-4 | many | TGTGCCAGCAGTCCGGGGGGAGAATACAATGAGCAGTTCTTC | CASSPGGEYNEQFF
- | TRBJ1-2 | TRBV20-1 | - | TGCAGTGCTAGAGCAGGCGGCCTAGGGTATGGCTACACCTTC | CSARAGGLGYGYTF
- | TRBJ1-5 | TRBV11-2 | many | TGTGCCAGCAGCTTAGATGGTTCCGGGCCCCAGCATTTT | CASSLDGSGPQHF
TRBD2 | TRBJ2-7 | TRBV20-1 | - | TGCAGTGCTCACCGGGAGGCTACCTACGAGCAGTACTTC | CSAHREATYEQYF
TRBD2 | TRBJ2-1 | TRBV20-1 | few | TGCAGTGCTAGTGACCCCTCCGGGGGGAGCGCCTACAATGAGCAGTTCTTC | CSASDPSGGSAYNEQFF
TRBD1 | TRBJ2-7 | TRBV6-5 | many | TGTGCCAGCAGTTACGGCGGACAGGGGGGGATCTACGAGCAGTACTTC | CASSYGGQGGIYEQYF
- | TRBJ1-4 | TRBV5-5 | - | TGTGCCAGCAGCTACCTCTCGACAGACGATTATGAAAAACTGTTTTTT | CASSYLSTDDYEKLFF
TRBD2 | TRBJ2-7 | TRBV4-2 | many | TGTGCCAGCAGCCAAGTAGCGGGAGCGGCCTACGAGCAGTACTTC | CASSQVAGAAYEQYF
TRBD1 | TRBJ1-5 | TRBV7-9 | - | TGTGCCAGCAGCTTAAATACCGGGACAGGGCATCAGCCCCAGCATTTT | CASSLNTGTGHQPQHF
- | TRBJ1-2 | TRBV9 | - | TGTGCCAGCAGCGTAGCTCCCAGGGCCGATAACTATGGCTACACCTTC | CASSVAPRADNYGYTF
- | TRBJ1-1 | TRBV18 | many | TGTGCCAGCTCCCCAGCAGGGACGTTGTCGGAAGCTTTCTTT | CASSPAGTLSEAFF
- | TRBJ1-5 | TRBV11-2 | many | TGTGCCAGCAGCTTATCCACAGGCCAGCCCCAGCATTTT | CASSLSTGQPQHF
TRBD1 | TRBJ2-7 | TRBV30 | many | TGTGCCTGGAGCGGACAGGGGGGGGAAAACGAGCAGTACTTC | CAWSGQGGENEQYF
TRBD2 | TRBJ2-7 | TRBV25-1 | - | TGTGCCAGCAGTGATTTGGGGGCGACTAGCGGGGTCTACGAGCAGTACTTC | CASSDLGATSGVYEQYF
TRBD2 | TRBJ2-1 | TRBV20-1 | many | TGCAGTGCTAGAGACTTAGCGGGGCGCTCCTACAATGAGCAGTTCTTC | CSARDLAGRSYNEQFF
- | TRBJ1-5 | TRBV29-1 | many | TGCAGCGTTGGGCAGGGGAATAATCAGCCCCAGCATTTT | CSVGQGNNQPQHF
- | TRBJ2-2 | TRBV4-1 | - | TGCGCCAGCAGCCGATTGGGACAGAACACCGGGGAGCTGTTTTTT | CASSRLGQNTGELFF
TRBD1 | TRBJ1-1 | TRBV11-2 | many | TGTGCCAGCAGCGCACAAAGACAGGGGGAGATTGAAGCTTTCTTT | CASSAQRQGEIEAFF
TRBD2 | TRBJ2-2 | TRBV7-9 | - | TGTGCCAGCCCCCGGAAAGGTAGCGGGAGTACGGCCGGGGAGCTGTTTTTT | CASPRKGSGSTAGELFF
TRBD1 | TRBJ2-1 | TRBV24-1 | - | TGTGCCACCAGTGGCCAAGGGGGCACCGCCTATGAGCAGTTCTTC | CATSGQGGTAYEQFF
- | TRBJ1-1 | TRBV5-1 | many | TGCGCCAGCAGCCCAGCCGGACAGCACTACACTGAAGCTTTCTTT | CASSPAGQHYTEAFF
- | TRBJ2-1 | TRBV14 | - | TGTGCCAGCAGCCATTTCGTAGGGGTCAACAATGAGCAGTTCTTC | CASSHFVGVNNEQFF
TRBD1 | TRBJ2-6 | TRBV7-9 | - | TGTGCCAGCAGCCCCGCGGACAGGGGGCCTGGGGCCAACGTCCTGACTTTC | CASSPADRGPGANVLTF
TRBD1 | TRBJ2-7 | TRBV9 | - | TGTGCCAGCAGCCCTGAGGACAGGACCTCCTACGAGCAGTACTTC | CASSPEDRTSYEQYF
- | TRBJ1-5 | TRBV20-1 | many | TGCAGTGCTAGGATTGAAGAGGGCAATCAGCCCCAGCATTTT | CSARIEEGNQPQHF
TRBD1 | TRBJ1-5 | TRBV12-3/TRBV12-4 | few | TGTGCCAGCAGCCCATCCAGACAGGGCGATCAGCCCCAGCATTTT | CASSPSRQGDQPQHF
- | TRBJ2-7 | TRBV15 | - | TGTGCCACCAGCAGAGATCTAATGGGCTACGAGCAGTACTTC | CATSRDLMGYEQYF
- | TRBJ2-5 | TRBV7-2 | many | TGTGCCAGCAGCCACCTACCGGGGCAAGAGACCCAGTACTTC | CASSHLPGQETQYF
TRBD1 | TRBJ2-7 | TRBV28 | - | TGTGCCAGCAGTCCATTTTCAGGGGGCCTATACGAGCAGTACTTC | CASSPFSGGLYEQYF
- | TRBJ2-3 | TRBV14 | - | TGTGCCAGCAGCCAATACCGAGGGACAGATACGCAGTATTTT | CASSQYRGTDTQYF
- | TRBJ1-5 | TRBV3-1 | many | TGTGCCAGCAGCCGGGGGGCTGTTCAGCCCCAGCATTTT | CASSRGAVQPQHF
- | TRBJ2-3 | TRBV3-1 | - | TGTGCCAGCAGCCAGGACCAGGGACGCACAGATACGCAGTATTTT | CASSQDQGRTDTQYF
- | TRBJ1-1 | TRBV27 | many | TGTGCCAGCAGTTTAGCGGCCGTTTTTTTGAACACTGAAGCTTTCTTT | CASSLAAVFLNTEAFF
- | TRBJ2-5 | TRBV20-1 | - | TGCAGTGCTAGTGTGGGGGCCGGAGAGACCCAGTACTTC | CSASVGAGETQYF
- | TRBJ1-1 | TRBV20-1 | many | TGCAGTGCTAGGGACGAACTGGCTGAAGCTTTCTTT | CSARDELAEAFF
- | TRBJ1-1 | TRBV10-1 | - | TGCGCCAGCAGGCGCGTAGGGAGAGGGTTCACTGAAGCTTTCTTT | CASRRVGRGFTEAFF
- | TRBJ2-1 | TRBV7-2 | many | TGTGCCAGCAGCTTCCGTAGCGGAAGCTCCTACAATGAGCAGTTCTTC | CASSFRSGSSYNEQFF
TRBD1 | TRBJ2-5 | TRBV28 | many | TGTGCCAGCAGTCACAGGGGGTTTGGCCAAGAGACCCAGTACTTC | CASSHRGFGQETQYF
- | TRBJ2-5 | TRBV4-1 | few | TGCGCCAGCAGCCAGTACCCCCCGACAGGACAAGAGACCCAGTACTTC | CASSQYPPTGQETQYF
- | TRBJ1-2 | TRBV4-2 | - | TGTGCCAGCAGCCAAAGGCAGGGTATTGGCTACACCTTC | CASSQRQGIGYTF
- | TRBJ1-2 | TRBV9 | - | TGTGCCAGCAGCGTAGCCAGGGCGGACTATGGCTACACCTTC | CASSVARADYGYTF
TRBD1 | TRBJ1-5 | TRBV19 | few | TGTGCCAGTACCCCCGCGACAGGGGGCTTTCGCAATCAGCCCCAGCATTTT | CASTPATGGFRNQPQHF